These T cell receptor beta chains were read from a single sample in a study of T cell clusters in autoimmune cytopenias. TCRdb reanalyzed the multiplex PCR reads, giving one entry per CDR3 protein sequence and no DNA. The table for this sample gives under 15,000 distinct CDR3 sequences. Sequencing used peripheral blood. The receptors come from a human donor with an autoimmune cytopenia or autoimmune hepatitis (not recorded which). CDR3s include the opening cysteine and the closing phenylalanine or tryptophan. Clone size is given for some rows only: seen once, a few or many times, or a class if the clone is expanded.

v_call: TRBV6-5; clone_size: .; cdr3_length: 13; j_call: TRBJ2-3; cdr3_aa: CASRRGSTDTQYF
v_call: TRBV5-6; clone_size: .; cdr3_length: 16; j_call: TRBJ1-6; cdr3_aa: CASSTGTGGGDSPLHF
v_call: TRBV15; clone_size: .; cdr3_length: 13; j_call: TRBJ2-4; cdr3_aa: CATSLQVYNEQYF
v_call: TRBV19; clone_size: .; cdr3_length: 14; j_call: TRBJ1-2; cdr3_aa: CASSIAGPGYGYTF
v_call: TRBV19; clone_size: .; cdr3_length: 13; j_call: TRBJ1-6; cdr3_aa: CASSIRDNSPLHF
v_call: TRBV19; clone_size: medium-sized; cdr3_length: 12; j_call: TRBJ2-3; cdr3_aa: CATKSRIDTQYF
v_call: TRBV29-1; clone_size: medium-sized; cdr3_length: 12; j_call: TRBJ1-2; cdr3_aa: CSVEDTARGYTF
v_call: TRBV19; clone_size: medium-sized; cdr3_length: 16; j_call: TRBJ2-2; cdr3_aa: CASSMAYFGNTGELFF
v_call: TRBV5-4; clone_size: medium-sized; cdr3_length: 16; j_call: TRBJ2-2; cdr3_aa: CATAPRGGSTTGELFF
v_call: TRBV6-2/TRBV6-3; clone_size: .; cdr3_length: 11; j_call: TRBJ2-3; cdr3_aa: CASSLGDTQYF
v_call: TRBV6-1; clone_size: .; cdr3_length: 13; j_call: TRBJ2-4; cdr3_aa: CASRDRGGNIQYF
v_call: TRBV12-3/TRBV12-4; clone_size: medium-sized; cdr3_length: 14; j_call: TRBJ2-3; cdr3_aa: CASSQTGGTDTQYF
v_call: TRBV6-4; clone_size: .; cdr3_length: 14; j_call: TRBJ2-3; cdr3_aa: CASSPGQESDTQYF
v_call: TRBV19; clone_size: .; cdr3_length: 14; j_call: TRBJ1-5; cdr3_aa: CASRDRARDQPQHF
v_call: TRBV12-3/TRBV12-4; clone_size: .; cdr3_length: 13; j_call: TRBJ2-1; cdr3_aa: CASSLVSGNEQFF
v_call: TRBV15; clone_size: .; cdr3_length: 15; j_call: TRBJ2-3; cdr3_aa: CATSGERGSTDTQYF
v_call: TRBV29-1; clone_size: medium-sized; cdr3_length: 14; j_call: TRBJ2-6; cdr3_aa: CSVLGSAGANVLTF
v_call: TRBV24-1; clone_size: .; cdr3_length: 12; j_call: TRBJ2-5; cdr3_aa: CATSDLLETQYF
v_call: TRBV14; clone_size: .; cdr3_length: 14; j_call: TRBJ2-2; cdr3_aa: CASSPTVNTGELFF
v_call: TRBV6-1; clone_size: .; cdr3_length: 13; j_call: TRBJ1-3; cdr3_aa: CAGGQGPGNTIYF
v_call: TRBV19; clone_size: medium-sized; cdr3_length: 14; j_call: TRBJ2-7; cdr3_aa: CASSIDRDSYEQYF
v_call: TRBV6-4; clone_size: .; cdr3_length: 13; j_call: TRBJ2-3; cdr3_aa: CASSDFKTGVQYF
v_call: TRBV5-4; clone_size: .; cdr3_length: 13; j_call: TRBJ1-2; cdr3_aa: CAIQDRVGYGYTF
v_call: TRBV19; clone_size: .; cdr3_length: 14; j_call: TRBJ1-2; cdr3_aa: CASSLGPTNYGYTF
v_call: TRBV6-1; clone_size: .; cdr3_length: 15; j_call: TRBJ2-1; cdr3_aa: CASSATSGSSSEQFF
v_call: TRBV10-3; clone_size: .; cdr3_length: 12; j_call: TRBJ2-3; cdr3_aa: CAISESDDTQYF
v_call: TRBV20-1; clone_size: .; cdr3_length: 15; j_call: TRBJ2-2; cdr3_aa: CSALQGQTNTGELFF
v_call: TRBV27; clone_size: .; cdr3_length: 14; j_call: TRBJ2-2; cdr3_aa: CASSPGTSPGELFF
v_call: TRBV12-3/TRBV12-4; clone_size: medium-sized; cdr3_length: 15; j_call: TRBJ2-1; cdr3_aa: CASTLGRGGSNEQFF
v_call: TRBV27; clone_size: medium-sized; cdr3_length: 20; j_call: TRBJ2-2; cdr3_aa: CASSPTGLAGDTTNTGELFF
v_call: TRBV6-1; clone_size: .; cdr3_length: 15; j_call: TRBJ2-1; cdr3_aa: CASGTGTSGGYEQFF
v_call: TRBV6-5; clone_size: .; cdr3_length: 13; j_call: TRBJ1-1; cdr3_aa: CASSYVTNTEAFF
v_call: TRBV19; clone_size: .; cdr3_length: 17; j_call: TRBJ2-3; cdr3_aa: CASSIKGPSGIGDTQYF
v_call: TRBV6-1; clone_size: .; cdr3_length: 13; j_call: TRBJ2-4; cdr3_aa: CASSEGTLNIQYF
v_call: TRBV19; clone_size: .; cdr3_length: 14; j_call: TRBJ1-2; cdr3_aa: CASLVPNPYYGYTF
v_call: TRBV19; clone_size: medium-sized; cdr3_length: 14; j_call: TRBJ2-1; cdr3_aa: CASSTPTNYNEQFF
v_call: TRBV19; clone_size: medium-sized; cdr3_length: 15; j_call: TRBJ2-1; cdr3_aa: CASTRTGNSYNEQFF
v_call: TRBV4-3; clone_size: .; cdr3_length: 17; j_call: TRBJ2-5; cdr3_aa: CASSQEGGAEVSETQYF
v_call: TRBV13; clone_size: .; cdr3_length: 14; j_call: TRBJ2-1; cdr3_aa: CASSLAGGYNEQFF
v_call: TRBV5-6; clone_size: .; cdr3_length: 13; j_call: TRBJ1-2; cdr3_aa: CASSAGIIGGYTF
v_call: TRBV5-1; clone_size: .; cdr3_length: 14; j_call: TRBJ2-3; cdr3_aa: CASSGSGDTDTQYF